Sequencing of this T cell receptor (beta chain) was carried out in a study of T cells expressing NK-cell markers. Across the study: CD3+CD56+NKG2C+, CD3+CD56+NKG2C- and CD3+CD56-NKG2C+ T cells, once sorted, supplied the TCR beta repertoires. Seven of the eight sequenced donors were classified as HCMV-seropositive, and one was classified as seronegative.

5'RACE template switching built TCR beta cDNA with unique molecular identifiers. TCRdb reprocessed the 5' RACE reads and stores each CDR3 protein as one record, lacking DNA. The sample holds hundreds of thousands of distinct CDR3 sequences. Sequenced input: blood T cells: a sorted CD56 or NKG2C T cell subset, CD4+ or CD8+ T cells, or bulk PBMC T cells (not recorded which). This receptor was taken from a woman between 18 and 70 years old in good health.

The CDR3 here is CASSPGQGGHGYTF. This chain uses TRBV7-9 with TRBJ1-2; the D gene TCRdb calls, TRBD1, cannot be checked with no DNA. CDR1 and CDR2 (germline): SEHNR, FQNEAQ (reference sequence). The CDR3 loop spans 14 amino acids.